This TCR beta chain was identified in a study of control samples from healthy donors and cancer patients (dated by TCRdb to the early 2020s). The method was the immunoSEQ multiplex PCR assay. As stored in TCRdb, this immuneACCESS dataset retains in-frame rearrangements with V and J assigned. A fraction of the clones does not appear; measured against another copy, unresolved V genes explain less than half of the discrepancy, and the remainder lacks a known reason. Here the sample has approximately 170,000 clones; roughly nine tenths occur a single time. Over 1.1% of the sample goes to the ten largest clones. Turning to this clone: What this receptor recognizes is not known. Nothing much larger sits one base from this clone, and base qualities are not available.

Sequencing was done on a sample of blood. The receptor was isolated from a man aged 30 to 45 in good health.

The CDR3 loop reads CASSPDTVNEKLFF. The DNA sequence is TGCGCCAGCAGCCCAGACACGGTTAATGAAAAACTGTTTTTT. The rearranged chain carries TRBV5-1 and TRBJ1-4, with the D gene too uncertain to name. Trimming removed 4 bases from V and 4 bases from J, leaving 11 bases between the germline ends. The CDR3 numbers 14 residues from cysteine through phenylalanine. Only the CDR3 DNA is retained, 42 bases long and in frame from the first base. From a lookup of the germline V gene, CDR1 and CDR2 are SGHRS and YFSETQ.